These T cell receptor beta chains were read from a single sample in a study of OX40 agonist ivuxolimab in advanced cancers. Produced via immunoSEQ multiplex PCR; TCRdb's table is partial and in-frame only. The sample shows about 8,000 clones, 90% of them seen only once. The material was CD4+ or CD8+ T cells sorted from blood, obtained in a trial of the OX40 agonist ivuxolimab. The origin of the receptors is an adult with an advanced solid tumor such as melanoma, head and neck, liver or kidney cancer. The CDR3 runs from the conserved cysteine through the conserved F or W. Fields, in order: D gene, J gene, V gene, clone size, CDR3 protein, CDR3 DNA. D genes are given only for firm matches. Rows give clone size only sometimes, using once, few, many, or a class for an expanded clone.

D: NA; J: TRBJ2-5; V: TRBV11-2; size: NA; CDR3: CASSQGIQAWETQYF; DNA: TGTGCCAGCAGCCAAGGGATACAGGCCTGGGAGACCCAGTACTTC
D: NA; J: TRBJ2-7; V: TRBV11-1; size: NA; CDR3: CASSRDGQPSYEQYF; DNA: TGTGCCAGCAGCCGAGATGGACAACCATCCTACGAGCAGTACTTC
D: TRBD1; J: TRBJ1-2; V: TRBV15; size: NA; CDR3: CATSREGTGLGYTF; DNA: TGTGCCACCAGCAGAGAAGGGACAGGGCTTGGCTACACCTTC
D: NA; J: TRBJ2-1; V: TRBV5-4; size: NA; CDR3: CASSLRDLRNEQFF; DNA: TGTGCCAGCAGCTTGCGAGACCTAAGGAATGAGCAGTTCTTC
D: TRBD2; J: TRBJ2-7; V: TRBV5-1; size: NA; CDR3: CASSLSGRGASYEQYF; DNA: TGCGCCAGCAGCTTGTCGGGGCGGGGGGCCTCCTACGAGCAGTACTTC
D: TRBD1; J: TRBJ1-3; V: TRBV7-9; size: few; CDR3: CASSLPQGSGNTIYF; DNA: TGTGCCAGCAGCTTACCACAGGGGTCTGGAAACACCATATATTTT
D: NA; J: TRBJ2-1; V: TRBV2; size: NA; CDR3: CASSAGTSYNEQFF; DNA: TGTGCCAGCAGTGCCGGGACTTCTTACAATGAGCAGTTCTTC
D: TRBD1; J: TRBJ2-1; V: TRBV7-2; size: NA; CDR3: CASSSYRGNEQFF; DNA: TGTGCCAGCAGCTCATACAGGGGTAATGAGCAGTTCTTC
D: TRBD1; J: TRBJ2-5; V: TRBV2; size: few; CDR3: CASRDRASETQYF; DNA: TGTGCCAGCAGGGACAGGGCGTCGGAGACCCAGTACTTC
D: NA; J: TRBJ1-5; V: TRBV19; size: NA; CDR3: CASSIARGRNQPQHF; DNA: TGTGCCAGTAGTATAGCCAGGGGAAGAAATCAGCCCCAGCATTTT
D: NA; J: TRBJ1-2; V: TRBV19; size: NA; CDR3: CASTPDLRAGGYTF; DNA: TGTGCCAGTACCCCCGATCTCAGGGCGGGAGGCTACACCTTC
D: TRBD1; J: TRBJ2-5; V: TRBV14; size: few; CDR3: CASSQYRGVEETQYF; DNA: TGTGCCAGCAGCCAATACAGGGGGGTAGAAGAGACCCAGTACTTC
D: TRBD2; J: TRBJ2-7; V: TRBV28; size: NA; CDR3: CASAGSGRSYEQYF; DNA: TGTGCCAGCGCAGGTAGCGGGAGGTCCTACGAGCAGTACTTC
D: TRBD2; J: TRBJ2-3; V: TRBV6-4; size: NA; CDR3: CASSDGGRLLRTQYF; DNA: TGTGCCAGCAGTGATGGCGGGAGGTTACTAAGGACGCAGTATTTT
D: NA; J: TRBJ2-7; V: TRBV6-5; size: NA; CDR3: CASSRSGYSYEQYF; DNA: TGTGCCAGCAGCCGAAGCGGTTACTCCTACGAGCAGTACTTC
D: TRBD1; J: TRBJ1-4; V: TRBV6-5; size: once; CDR3: CASGPRGRSEKLFF; DNA: TGTGCCAGCGGCCCCAGGGGGCGCAGTGAAAAACTGTTTTTT
D: TRBD1; J: TRBJ2-3; V: TRBV5-1; size: NA; CDR3: CASSPRLPGQGTDTQYF; DNA: TGCGCCAGCAGCCCACGGTTACCGGGACAGGGCACAGATACGCAGTATTTT
D: NA; J: TRBJ1-1; V: TRBV5-5; size: NA; CDR3: CASSLAADVGEAFF; DNA: TGTGCCAGCAGCTTGGCGGCGGATGTGGGTGAAGCTTTCTTT
D: TRBD1; J: TRBJ1-2; V: TRBV25-1; size: once; CDR3: CASSEGAGGVYGYTF; DNA: TGTGCCAGCAGTGAAGGCGCAGGGGGTGTATATGGCTACACCTTC
D: NA; J: TRBJ2-4; V: TRBV18; size: NA; CDR3: CASSPSTGQSIQYF; DNA: TGTGCCAGCTCACCATCGACAGGTCAGTCCATTCAGTACTTC
D: NA; J: TRBJ1-1; V: TRBV6-1; size: NA; CDR3: CASSITEGTEAFF; DNA: TGTGCCAGCAGTATTACAGAAGGCACTGAAGCTTTCTTT
D: NA; J: TRBJ2-1; V: TRBV2; size: NA; CDR3: CASSEQGRYNEQFF; DNA: TGTGCCAGCAGTGAACAGGGCCGCTACAATGAGCAGTTCTTC
D: TRBD2; J: TRBJ2-7; V: TRBV5-1; size: NA; CDR3: CASSFTSGLYEQYF; DNA: TGCGCCAGCAGCTTCACTAGCGGCCTCTACGAGCAGTACTTC
D: NA; J: TRBJ2-7; V: TRBV6-1; size: NA; CDR3: CASSEFEFADLVAYEQYF; DNA: TGTGCCAGCAGTGAATTTGAGTTTGCTGACCTTGTTGCCTACGAGCAGTACTTC
D: TRBD1; J: TRBJ1-4; V: TRBV27; size: NA; CDR3: CASSLWTGGDEKLFF; DNA: TGTGCCAGCAGTCTCTGGACAGGGGGGGATGAAAAACTGTTTTTT
D: NA; J: TRBJ2-5; V: TRBV7-6; size: NA; CDR3: CASSPGLAATQYF; DNA: TGTGCCAGCAGCCCGGGGCTAGCAGCGACCCAGTACTTC
D: NA; J: TRBJ2-7; V: TRBV5-1; size: NA; CDR3: CASSTGPSDEQYF; DNA: TGCGCCAGCAGCACCGGACCGTCGGACGAGCAGTACTTC
D: NA; J: TRBJ2-1; V: TRBV9; size: NA; CDR3: CASSAFGGEQFF; DNA: TGTGCCAGCAGCGCCTTTGGAGGTGAGCAGTTCTTC
D: NA; J: TRBJ2-5; V: TRBV19; size: NA; CDR3: CASSVGRFRGQETQYF; DNA: TGTGCCAGTAGTGTCGGCCGGTTCCGGGGTCAAGAGACCCAGTACTTC
D: NA; J: TRBJ2-5; V: TRBV7-2; size: NA; CDR3: CASSPLRTQYF; DNA: TGTGCCAGCAGCCCCTTGCGGACCCAGTACTTC
D: NA; J: TRBJ2-6; V: TRBV6-5; size: NA; CDR3: CASSYAGANVLTF; DNA: TGTGCCAGCAGTTACGCTGGGGCCAACGTCCTGACTTTC
D: NA; J: TRBJ2-1; V: TRBV2; size: NA; CDR3: CASSGGSYNEQFF; DNA: TGTGCCAGCAGTGGTGGCTCCTACAATGAGCAGTTCTTC
D: NA; J: TRBJ1-1; V: TRBV6-5; size: NA; CDR3: CASSSRGRRNTEAFF; DNA: TGTGCCAGCAGTTCCAGAGGGAGAAGGAACACTGAAGCTTTCTTT
D: NA; J: TRBJ1-2; V: TRBV6-5; size: NA; CDR3: CASSSDHIYGYTF; DNA: TGTGCCAGCAGTTCGGATCATATCTATGGCTACACCTTC
D: TRBD1; J: TRBJ1-1; V: TRBV4-2; size: NA; CDR3: CASSQDQTGTTEAFF; DNA: TGTGCCAGCAGCCAAGACCAGACAGGGACCACTGAAGCTTTCTTT
D: NA; J: TRBJ1-4; V: TRBV9; size: NA; CDR3: CASSVVGTSPKLFF; DNA: TGTGCCAGCAGCGTAGTAGGGACCTCGCCCAAACTGTTTTTT
D: NA; J: TRBJ1-6; V: TRBV9; size: NA; CDR3: CASSVDWGAAPLHF; DNA: TGTGCCAGCAGCGTAGATTGGGGTGCGGCACCCCTCCACTTT
D: TRBD2; J: TRBJ2-1; V: TRBV5-4; size: NA; CDR3: CASSSGLAGDNEQFF; DNA: TGTGCCAGCAGCTCTGGACTAGCGGGGGACAATGAGCAGTTCTTC
D: TRBD2; J: TRBJ2-1; V: TRBV11-2; size: NA; CDR3: CASSLVVTSGGYNEQFF; DNA: TGTGCCAGCAGCTTAGTGGTGACTAGCGGGGGATACAATGAGCAGTTCTTC
D: TRBD1; J: TRBJ1-1; V: TRBV9; size: NA; CDR3: CASSVDGGGRTEAFF; DNA: TGTGCCAGCAGCGTAGATGGAGGGGGCCGGACTGAAGCTTTCTTT
D: NA; J: TRBJ1-5; V: TRBV27; size: NA; CDR3: CASSLSLGAGSNQPQHF; DNA: TGTGCCAGCAGTTTATCCTTAGGAGCAGGATCCAATCAGCCCCAGCATTTT
D: NA; J: TRBJ2-3; V: TRBV7-2; size: NA; CDR3: CASSPSRVGVDTQYF; DNA: TGTGCCAGCAGCCCGAGTCGGGTAGGGGTAGATACGCAGTATTTT
D: NA; J: TRBJ1-3; V: TRBV5-1; size: NA; CDR3: CASSLESGLTRNTIYF; DNA: TGCGCCAGCAGCTTGGAGTCAGGGCTTACTAGAAACACCATATATTTT
D: NA; J: TRBJ2-1; V: TRBV7-3; size: NA; CDR3: CASSFGNEQFF; DNA: TGTGCCAGCAGCTTCGGCAATGAGCAGTTCTTC
D: NA; J: TRBJ2-3; V: TRBV5-1; size: NA; CDR3: CASSPGLATDTQYF; DNA: TGCGCCAGCAGCCCTGGCCTCGCCACAGATACGCAGTATTTT